This T cell receptor beta chain was captured in a study of PD-L1 blockade in urothelial cancer. Overall study: Blood was subjected to analysis at 3 weeks (second dose) and 6 weeks following treatment start.

Regarding time point: peripheral blood 6 weeks after treatment start. The assay was immunoSEQ multiplex PCR, and TCRdb's table has in-frame clones only and misses some. The sample consists of more than 95,000 clones, 80% to 90% of them appearing once. Germline CDR1 and CDR2: SGHTA and FQGTGA. This CDR3 region has 16 residues. Trimming removed 4 bases from V and 2 bases from J; junction bases left unmatched: 6. This clonotype was obtained from a man aged 55-75 years with urothelial cancer. The sequencing here drew on PBMCs, taken around atezolizumab (anti-PD-L1) treatment. The genes are TRBV7-3 and TRBJ2-3; 10 nucleotides align to TRBD2. The CDR3 here is CASSSGLASFTDTQYF. DNA of the CDR3: TGTGCCAGCAGCTCGGGACTAGCGAGCTTCACAGATACGCAGTATTTT.